One sample yielded the 4 T cell receptor beta chains listed below, sequenced in a study of CD8+ T cells in alopecia areata. Sequencing used cDNA as its template, made by extracting RNA and reverse transcribing it. Assay: immunoSEQ multiplex PCR; the TCRdb copy retains only in-frame clones and omits some. The profile shows roughly 130,000 clones, 58% of them singletons. The sample was CD4+ T cells sorted from blood, taken at week 0. The receptors shown here come from a human donor with alopecia areata.

This chain connects TRBV7-2 to TRBJ2-5, with D perhaps TRBD2 (5 bases). With 5 bases removed from V and 5 bases from J, the gap between germline ends came to 12 bases. Looked up from germline, CDR1 is SGHTA and CDR2 is FQGNSA. This CDR3 contains 13 residues. CDR3 sequence reads: CASSRNSGETQYF. DNA for the CDR3: TGTGCCAGCAGCCGTAATTCGGGGGAGACCCAGTACTTC.

This clone has more than one count but fewer than ten. This rearrangement joins TRBV7-6 to TRBJ2-5; TRBD2 matches at 15 bases. The CDR3 is 17 amino acids. V was clipped by 5 bases and J by 5 bases; unmatched bases: 9. CDR1 and CDR2 from the germline V gene are SGHVS and FNYEAQ. This chain's CDR3 is CASSKGLAGGRRETQYF. In nucleotides, the CDR3 is TGTGCCAGCAGCAAGGGACTAGCGGGGGGACGAAGGGAGACCCAGTACTTC.

This chain connects TRBV5-5 to TRBJ2-6; no clear D gene. The CDR3 loop spans 13 amino acids. Germline-derived CDR1 and CDR2 are SGHKS and YYEKEE (reference sequence). The V end lost 1 base, the J end lost 4 bases, and 3 bases lay between the germline ends. The CDR3 is CASSLTGANVLTF. The DNA for the CDR3 is TGTGCCAGCAGCTTGACCGGGGCCAACGTCCTGACTTTC.

The chain employs TRBV4-2 and TRBJ2-2; D might be TRBD2 (5 bases). The V gene's germline CDR1 is LGHNA and CDR2 YNFKEQ. Trimming pared 0 bases from V and 3 bases from J, leaving 8 bases between. This CDR3 comprises 15 residues. The CDR3 bases are TGTGCCAGCAGCCAAGAGCCCGGGGACACCGGGGAGCTGTTTTTT. Amino acids: CASSQEPGDTGELFF.